A single sample is the source of the 17 T cell receptor beta chains below, sequenced in a study of blood T cell repertoires in COVID-19. Generated by immunoSEQ multiplex PCR, the TCRdb table keeps only in-frame clones and is missing some. Seen here are roughly 110,000 clones, 76% observed once, and the top ten hold more than 5%. Sequencing was done on a sample of peripheral blood. Receptor source: an elderly man with COVID-19, enrolled during active disease.

The V and J genes are TRBV11-2 and TRBJ1-2, with unresolved D. The CDR3 is 14 amino acids. V lost 5 bases and J lost 4, with 14 bases in between. Per germline, CDR1 SGHAT and CDR2 FQNNGV. The CDR3 sequence: CASSPPEAGYGYTF. CDR3 sequence (DNA): TGTGCCAGCAGCCCCCCGGAGGCCGGCTATGGCTACACCTTC.

This clone was detected only a few times. V and J are TRBV18 and TRBJ2-5; D may be TRBD1 (6 bases). The CDR3 runs to 16 residues. V was shortened by 6 bases and J by 5 bases, with 22 bases between the two germline ends. Germline CDR1 reads KGHSH; CDR2 reads LQKENI. The CDR3 protein is CASSPPDSARPETQYF. The DNA for the CDR3 is TGTGCCAGCTCTCCCCCGGACAGTGCCCGCCCGGAGACCCAGTACTTC. The variable domain in full, completed from reference TRBV18 and TRBJ2-5, reads NAGVMQNPRHLVRRRGQEARLRCSPMKGHSHVYWYRQLPEEGLKFMVYLQKENIIDESGMPKERFSAEFPKEGPSILRIQQVVRGDSAAYFCASSPPDSARPETQYFGPGTRLLVL.

The rearrangement uses TRBV12-3 or TRBV12-4 and TRBJ1-2, with TRBD1 matching over 7 bases. The CDR3 totals 12 residues. Trimming removed 6 bases from V and 2 bases from J; junction bases left unmatched: 0. The CDR3 here is CASRDRNYGYTF. The DNA of the CDR3 is TGTGCCAGCAGGGACAGGAACTATGGCTACACCTTC.

This chain connects TRBV6-5 to TRBJ2-7, with 7 bases that match TRBD1. The CDR3 contains 15 residues. The trim removed 6 bases at V and 4 bases at J, leaving 12 bases unmatched. Germline V gene sequence: CDR1 MNHEY, CDR2 SVGAGI. The CDR3 bases are TGTGCCAGCAGCCCCTATGGACAGGCTGGATACGAGCAGTACTTC. The encoded protein is CASSPYGQAGYEQYF.

The J gene is TRBJ2-3, the V gene TRBV4-3, with 7 nucleotides matching TRBD1. V gave up 2 bases and J gave up 0 bases; unmatched junction bases: 5. The V gene's germline CDR1 is LGHNA and CDR2 YSLEER. This CDR3 region has 16 residues. CDR3 DNA sequence: TGCGCCAGCAGCCAACACTGGACAGGTAGCACAGATACGCAGTATTTT. Encoded protein: CASSQHWTGSTDTQYF.

This chain links TRBV5-1 with TRBJ2-7; 9 nucleotides align to TRBD1. There are 16 residues in the CDR3. In germline, CDR1 is SGHRS, CDR2 YFSETQ. J gave up 5 bases and V 4 bases, and 13 bases lay outside the gene matches. DNA for the CDR3: TGCGCCAGCAGCCTGACCGGGACAGGGACACTTCACGAGCAGTACTTC. Translated, it gives CASSLTGTGTLHEQYF.

The V call is TRBV6-5, the J call TRBJ1-2; 7 bases match TRBD1. With 6 bases clipped from V and 5 bases from J, the junction kept 6 bases outside the gene matches. Germline V CDR1 and CDR2: MNHEY, SVGAGI. The CDR3 length is 13 residues. CDR3 amino acids: CASRSGTAYGYTF. For the CDR3, the DNA is TGTGCCAGCAGAAGTGGGACAGCTTATGGCTACACCTTC.

This chain joins TRBV3-1 (or the pseudogene TRBV3-2) and TRBJ2-7; D call uncertain. The V and J ends lost 3 bases and 0 bases respectively, with 9 bases between them. CDR3 length: 14 residues. Germline CDR1 is LGHDT and CDR2 is YNNKEL (reference sequence). The CDR3 DNA sequence: TGTGCCAGCAGCCACGCGACTGCCTCCTACGAGCAGTACTTC. Translation gives CASSHATASYEQYF.

Here the CDR3 DNA reads TGTGCCAGCAGGCCACGGGAAGACGGAGGCTACGAGCAGTACTTC. It translates to CASRPREDGGYEQYF. The chain joins TRBV28 to TRBJ2-7, with a weak D call TRBD2 (5 bases). Trimming pared 6 bases from V and 3 bases from J, leaving 18 bases between. CDR1 is MDHEN, CDR2 SYDVKM, per germline. This CDR3 is built from 15 residues. The variable domain in full, completed from reference TRBV28 and TRBJ2-7, reads DVKVTQSSRYLVKRTGEKVFLECVQDMDHENMFWYRQDPGLGLRLIYFSYDVKMKEKGDIPEGYSVSREKKERFSLILESASTNQTSMYLCASRPREDGGYEQYFGPGTRLTVT.

This clone is a singleton in its sample. The rearrangement uses TRBV5-4 and TRBJ2-2, with 9 nucleotides matching TRBD1. Per germline, CDR1 SGHNT and CDR2 YYREEE (reference sequence). The CDR3 length is 17 residues. V gave up 4 bases and J gave up 6 bases; unmatched junction bases: 13. The CDR3 here is CASSPGTGRFGAGELFF. CDR3 in DNA: TGTGCCAGCAGCCCTGGGACAGGGAGATTTGGGGCCGGGGAGCTGTTTTTT.

This chain connects TRBV9 to TRBJ2-7, with TRBD2 identical over 11 bases. CDR1 is SGDLS, CDR2 YYNGEE, per germline. The CDR3 extends over 17 amino acids. Trimming cost V 1 base and J 0 bases; bases outside gene matches: 6. In DNA form, the CDR3 reads TGTGCCAGCAGCGTACGGACTAGCGGGTGCCCCTCCTACGAGCAGTACTTC. This gives the protein CASSVRTSGCPSYEQYF. Drawing the rest from reference TRBV9 and TRBJ2-7, the complete variable domain is DSGVTQTPKHLITATGQRVTLRCSPRSGDLSVYWYQQSLDQGLQFLIQYYNGEERAKGNILERFSAQQFPDLHSELNLSSLELGDSALYFCASSVRTSGCPSYEQYFGPGTRLTVT.

V and J are TRBV6-5 and TRBJ2-1, with 8 bases matching TRBD2. CDR3 length: 15 amino acids. Germline assignment: CDR1 MNHEY and CDR2 SVGAGI. V shed 0 bases, J shed 5 bases, and the junction held 3 bases outside the gene matches. The CDR3 protein is CASSYSGLANNEQFF. CDR3 in DNA: TGTGCCAGCAGTTACTCTGGACTAGCCAACAATGAGCAGTTCTTC.

The gene calls are TRBV28 and TRBJ2-7; D remains ambiguous. The CDR3 is 15 residues long. Deletions cut 3 bases from V and 0 bases from J, with 12 bases between. Germline V CDR1 and CDR2: MDHEN, SYDVKM. In DNA form, the CDR3 reads TGTGCCAGCAGTTTGAGGCGGTACACCTCCTACGAGCAGTACTTC. Translation: CASSLRRYTSYEQYF. The full variable domain, in which reference TRBV28 and TRBJ2-7 provide the parts outside the CDR3, is DVKVTQSSRYLVKRTGEKVFLECVQDMDHENMFWYRQDPGLGLRLIYFSYDVKMKEKGDIPEGYSVSREKKERFSLILESASTNQTSMYLCASSLRRYTSYEQYFGPGTRLTVT.

This chain connects TRBV5-1 to TRBJ2-1, with D maybe TRBD1 (6 bases). The CDR3 is 13 amino acids. Germline assignment: CDR1 SGHRS and CDR2 YFSETQ. With 4 bases removed from V and 4 bases from J, the gap between germline ends came to 9 bases. CDR3 sequence reads: CASSATGYNEQFF. As DNA, the CDR3 is TGCGCCAGCAGCGCGACAGGATACAATGAGCAGTTCTTC. Full variable domain (missing parts from reference TRBV5-1 and TRBJ2-1): KAGVTQTPRYLIKTRGQQVTLSCSPISGHRSVSWYQQTPGQGLQFLFEYFSETQRNKGNFPGRFSGRQFSNSRSEMNVSTLELGDSALYLCASSATGYNEQFFGPGTRLTVL.

The chain joins TRBV3-1 (or the pseudogene TRBV3-2) to TRBJ1-2, with TRBD1 matching over 9 bases. The J segment lost 5 bases and the V segment lost 1 base, leaving 11 bases of the junction unmatched. Germline V gene data show CDR1 as LGHDT and CDR2 as YNNKEL (reference sequence). The CDR3 covers 17 residues. The CDR3 here is CASSQGTGALGKYGYTF. The DNA of the CDR3 is TGTGCCAGCAGCCAAGGGACAGGGGCGCTTGGAAAGTATGGCTACACCTTC.

The chain uses TRBV27 and TRBJ2-5; 13 nucleotides match TRBD2. The CDR3 loop spans 16 amino acids. The trim removed 5 bases at V and 4 bases at J, leaving 7 bases unmatched. CDR1 and CDR2 (germline): MNHEY, SMNVEV (reference sequence). The CDR3, as DNA: TGTGCCAGCAGTCCCCGGACTAGCGGGAGTGGAGAGACCCAGTACTTC. This codes for CASSPRTSGSGETQYF.

The J gene is TRBJ1-5, the V gene TRBV5-4; unclear D gene. The CDR3 consists of 17 residues. Trimming cost V 0 bases and J 5 bases, with 18 bases left between them. Germline V CDR1 and CDR2: SGHNT, YYREEE (reference sequence). This CDR3 is CASSLGGGSRNDQPQHF. The CDR3 DNA sequence: TGTGCCAGCAGCTTGGGAGGCGGGAGTAGGAACGATCAGCCCCAGCATTTT.